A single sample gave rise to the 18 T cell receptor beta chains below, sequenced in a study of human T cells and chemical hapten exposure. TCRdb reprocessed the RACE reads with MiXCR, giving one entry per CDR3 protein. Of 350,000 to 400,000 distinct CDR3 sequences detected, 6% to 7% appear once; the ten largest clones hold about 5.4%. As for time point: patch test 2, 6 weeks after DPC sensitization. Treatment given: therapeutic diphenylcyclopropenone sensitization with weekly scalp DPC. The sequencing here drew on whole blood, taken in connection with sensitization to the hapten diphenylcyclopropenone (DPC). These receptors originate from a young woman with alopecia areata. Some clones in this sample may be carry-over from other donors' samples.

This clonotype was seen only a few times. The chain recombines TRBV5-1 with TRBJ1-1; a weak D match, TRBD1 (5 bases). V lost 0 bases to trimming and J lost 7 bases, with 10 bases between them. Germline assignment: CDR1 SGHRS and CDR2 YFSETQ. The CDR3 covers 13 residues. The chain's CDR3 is CASSLVQGNEAFF. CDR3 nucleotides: TGCGCCAGCAGCTTGGTCCAGGGCAATGAAGCTTTCTTT. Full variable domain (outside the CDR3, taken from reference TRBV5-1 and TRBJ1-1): KAGVTQTPRYLIKTRGQQVTLSCSPISGHRSVSWYQQTPGQGLQFLFEYFSETQRNKGNFPGRFSGRQFSNSRSEMNVSTLELGDSALYLCASSLVQGNEAFFGQGTRLTVV.

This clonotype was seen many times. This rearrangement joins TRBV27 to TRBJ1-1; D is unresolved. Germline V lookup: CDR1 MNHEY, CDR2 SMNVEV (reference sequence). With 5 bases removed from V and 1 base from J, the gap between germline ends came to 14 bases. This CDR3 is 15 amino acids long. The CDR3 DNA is TGTGCCAGCAGTACAACTCCGGAGGGGAACACTGAAGCTTTCTTT. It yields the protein CASSTTPEGNTEAFF.

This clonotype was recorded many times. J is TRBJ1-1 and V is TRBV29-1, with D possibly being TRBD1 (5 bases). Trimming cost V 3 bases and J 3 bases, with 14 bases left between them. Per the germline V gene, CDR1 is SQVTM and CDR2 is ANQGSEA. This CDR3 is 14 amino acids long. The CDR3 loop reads CSVETRGDDTEAFF. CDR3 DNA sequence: TGCAGCGTTGAGACGCGGGGCGATGACACTGAAGCTTTCTTT.

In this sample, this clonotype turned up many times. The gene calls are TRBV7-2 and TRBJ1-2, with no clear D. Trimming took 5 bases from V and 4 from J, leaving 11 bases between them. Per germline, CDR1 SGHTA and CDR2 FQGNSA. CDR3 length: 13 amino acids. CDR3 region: CASSPDSSYGYTF. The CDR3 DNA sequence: TGTGCCAGCAGCCCTGACTCTAGCTATGGCTACACCTTC. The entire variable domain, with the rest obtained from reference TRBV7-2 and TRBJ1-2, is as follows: GAGVSQSPSNKVTEKGKDVELRCDPISGHTALYWYRQSLGQGLEFLIYFQGNSAPDKSGLPSDRFSAERTGGSVSTLTIQRTQQEDSAVYLCASSPDSSYGYTFGSGTRLTVV.

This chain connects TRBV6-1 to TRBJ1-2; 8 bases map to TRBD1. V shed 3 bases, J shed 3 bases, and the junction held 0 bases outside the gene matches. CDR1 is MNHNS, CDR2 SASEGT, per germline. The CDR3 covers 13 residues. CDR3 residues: CASSETGDYGYTF. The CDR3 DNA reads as TGTGCCAGCAGTGAGACAGGGGACTATGGCTACACCTTC.

Here the CDR3 DNA reads TGTGCCAGCAGTTTAGGAATGGGGAACACTGAAGCTTTCTTT. Translating it yields CASSLGMGNTEAFF. The chain has TRBV12-3 or TRBV12-4 and TRBJ1-1; D ambiguous. The CDR3 runs 14 residues. Trimming removed 1 base at V and 1 base at J, with 7 bases between.

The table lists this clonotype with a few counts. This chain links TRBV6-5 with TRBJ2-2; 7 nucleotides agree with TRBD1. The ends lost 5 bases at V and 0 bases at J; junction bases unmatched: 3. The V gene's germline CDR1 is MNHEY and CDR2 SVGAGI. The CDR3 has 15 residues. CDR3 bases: TGTGCCAGCAGTCGACAGGGTCCGAACACCGGGGAGCTGTTTTTT. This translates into CASSRQGPNTGELFF.

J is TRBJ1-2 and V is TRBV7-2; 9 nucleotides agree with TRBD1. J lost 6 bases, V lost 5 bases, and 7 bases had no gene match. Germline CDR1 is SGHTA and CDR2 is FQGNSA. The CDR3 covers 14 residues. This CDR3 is CASSGADRGNGYTF. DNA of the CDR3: TGTGCCAGCAGCGGGGCGGACAGGGGAAATGGCTACACCTTC.

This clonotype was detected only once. CDR3 in DNA: TGCAGTGCCATTAGCGGGGGGACCTACGAGCAGTACTTC. This translates into CSAISGGTYEQYF. V usage is TRBV20-1 and J usage is TRBJ2-7, with 10 bases fitting TRBD2. Losses at the gene ends were 6 bases for V and 2 bases for J; bases not matched to a gene: 4. The CDR3 has 13 amino acids. CDR1 is DFQATT, CDR2 SNEGSKA, per germline (reference sequence).

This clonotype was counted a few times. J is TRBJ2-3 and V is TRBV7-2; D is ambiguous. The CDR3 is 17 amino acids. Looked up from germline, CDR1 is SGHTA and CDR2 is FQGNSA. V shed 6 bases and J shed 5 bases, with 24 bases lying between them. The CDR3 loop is CASSPQARQVYLDTQYF. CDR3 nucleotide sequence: TGTGCCAGCAGTCCCCAGGCGAGACAAGTATATTTAGATACGCAGTATTTT. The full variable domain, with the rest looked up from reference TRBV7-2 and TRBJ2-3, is GAGVSQSPSNKVTEKGKDVELRCDPISGHTALYWYRQSLGQGLEFLIYFQGNSAPDKSGLPSDRFSAERTGGSVSTLTIQRTQQEDSAVYLCASSPQARQVYLDTQYFGPGTRLTVL.

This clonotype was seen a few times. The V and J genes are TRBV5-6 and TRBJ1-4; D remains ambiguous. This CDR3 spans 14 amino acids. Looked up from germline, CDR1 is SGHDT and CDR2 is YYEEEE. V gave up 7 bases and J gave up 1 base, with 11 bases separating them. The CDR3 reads CASRRRGTNEKLFF. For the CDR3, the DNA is TGTGCCAGCCGGCGGAGAGGAACTAATGAAAAACTGTTTTTT.

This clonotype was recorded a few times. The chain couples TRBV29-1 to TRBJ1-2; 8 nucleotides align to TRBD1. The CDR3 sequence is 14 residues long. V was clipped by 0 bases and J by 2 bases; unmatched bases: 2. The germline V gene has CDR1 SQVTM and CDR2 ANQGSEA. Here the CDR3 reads CSVEDRQGNYGYTF. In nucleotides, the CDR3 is TGCAGCGTTGAAGATCGACAGGGGAACTATGGCTACACCTTC.

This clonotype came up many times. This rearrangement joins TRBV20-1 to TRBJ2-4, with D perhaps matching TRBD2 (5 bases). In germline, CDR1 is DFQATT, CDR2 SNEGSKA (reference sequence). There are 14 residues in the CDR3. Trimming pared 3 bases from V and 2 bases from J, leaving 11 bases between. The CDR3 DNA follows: TGCAGTGCTAGGGAAGGGAGCACCAAAAACATTCAGTACTTC. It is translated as CSAREGSTKNIQYF.

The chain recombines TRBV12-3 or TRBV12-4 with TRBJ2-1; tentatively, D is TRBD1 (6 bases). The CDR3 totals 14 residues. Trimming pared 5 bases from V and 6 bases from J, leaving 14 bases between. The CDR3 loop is CASSLDTGFNEQFF. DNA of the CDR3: TGTGCCAGCAGTCTAGACACAGGGTTCAATGAGCAGTTCTTC.

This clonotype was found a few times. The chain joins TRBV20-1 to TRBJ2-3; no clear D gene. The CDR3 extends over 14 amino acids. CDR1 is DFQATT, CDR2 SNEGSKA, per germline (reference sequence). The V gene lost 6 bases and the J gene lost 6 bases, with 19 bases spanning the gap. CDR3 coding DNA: TGCAGTGCCGACGATATTTCCCTTCGGGATACGCAGTATTTT. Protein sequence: CSADDISLRDTQYF.

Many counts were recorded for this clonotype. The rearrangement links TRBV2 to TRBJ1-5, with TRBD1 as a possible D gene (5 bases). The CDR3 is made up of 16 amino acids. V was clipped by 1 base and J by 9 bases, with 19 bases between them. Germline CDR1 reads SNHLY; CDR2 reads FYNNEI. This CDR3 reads CASSEEATVPKMPQHF. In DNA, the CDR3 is TGTGCCAGCAGTGAAGAGGCGACAGTGCCGAAGATGCCCCAGCATTTT.

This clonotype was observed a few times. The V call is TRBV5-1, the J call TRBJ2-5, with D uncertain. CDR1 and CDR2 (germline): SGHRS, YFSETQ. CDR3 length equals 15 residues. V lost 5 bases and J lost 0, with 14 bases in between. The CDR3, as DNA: TGCGCCAGCAGATTCGGGCACAGCAACCAAGAGACCCAGTACTTC. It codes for CASRFGHSNQETQYF.

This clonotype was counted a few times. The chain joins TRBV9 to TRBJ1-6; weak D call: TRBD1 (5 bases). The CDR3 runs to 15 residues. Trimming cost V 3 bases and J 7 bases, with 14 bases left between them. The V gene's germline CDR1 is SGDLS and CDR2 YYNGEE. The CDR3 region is CASSEGRSGNSPLHF. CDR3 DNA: TGTGCCAGCAGCGAGGGACGGAGTGGAAATTCACCCCTCCACTTT.